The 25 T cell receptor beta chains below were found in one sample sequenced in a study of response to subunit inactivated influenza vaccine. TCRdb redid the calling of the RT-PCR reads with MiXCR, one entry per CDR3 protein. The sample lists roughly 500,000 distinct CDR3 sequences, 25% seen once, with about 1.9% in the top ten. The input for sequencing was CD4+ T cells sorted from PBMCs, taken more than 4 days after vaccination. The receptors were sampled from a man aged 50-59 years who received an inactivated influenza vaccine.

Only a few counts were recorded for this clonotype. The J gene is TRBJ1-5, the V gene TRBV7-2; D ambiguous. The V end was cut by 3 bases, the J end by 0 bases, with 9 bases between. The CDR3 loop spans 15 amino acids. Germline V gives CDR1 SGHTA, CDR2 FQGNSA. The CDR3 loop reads CASSLKALSNQPQHF. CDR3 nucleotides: TGTGCCAGCAGCTTGAAGGCTCTTAGCAATCAGCCCCAGCATTTT.

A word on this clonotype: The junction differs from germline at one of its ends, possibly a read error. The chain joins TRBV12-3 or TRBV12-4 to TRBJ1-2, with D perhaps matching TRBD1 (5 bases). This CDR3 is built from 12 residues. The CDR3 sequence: CASSGTAAPPAF. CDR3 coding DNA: TGTGCCAGCAGCGGGACGGCGGCCCCTCCGGCCTTC.

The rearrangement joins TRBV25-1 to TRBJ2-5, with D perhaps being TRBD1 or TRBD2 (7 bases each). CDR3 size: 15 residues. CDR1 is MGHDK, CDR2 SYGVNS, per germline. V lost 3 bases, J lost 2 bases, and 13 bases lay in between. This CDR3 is CASSDPGGGQETQYF. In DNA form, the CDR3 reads TGTGCCAGCAGTGACCCAGGGGGGGGACAAGAGACCCAGTACTTC.

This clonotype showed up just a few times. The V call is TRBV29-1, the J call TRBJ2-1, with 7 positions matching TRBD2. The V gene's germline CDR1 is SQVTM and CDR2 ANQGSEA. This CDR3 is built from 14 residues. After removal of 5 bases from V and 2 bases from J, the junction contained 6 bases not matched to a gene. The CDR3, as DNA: TGCAGCGTTTGCCTAGCGGAGACCTACAATGAGCAGTTCTTC. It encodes CSVCLAETYNEQFF.

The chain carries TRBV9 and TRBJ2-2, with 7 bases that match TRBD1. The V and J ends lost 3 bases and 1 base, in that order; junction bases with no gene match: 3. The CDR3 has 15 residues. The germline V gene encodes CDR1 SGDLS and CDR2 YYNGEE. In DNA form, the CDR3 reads TGTGCCAGCAGCGAAGGGGGCTGGAACACCGGGGAGCTGTTTTTT. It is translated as CASSEGGWNTGELFF.

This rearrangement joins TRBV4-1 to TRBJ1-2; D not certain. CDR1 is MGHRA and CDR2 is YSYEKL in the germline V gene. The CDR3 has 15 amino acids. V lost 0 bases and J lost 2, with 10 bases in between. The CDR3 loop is CASSQDYPANYGYTF. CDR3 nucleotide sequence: TGCGCCAGCAGCCAAGATTACCCAGCGAACTATGGCTACACCTTC.

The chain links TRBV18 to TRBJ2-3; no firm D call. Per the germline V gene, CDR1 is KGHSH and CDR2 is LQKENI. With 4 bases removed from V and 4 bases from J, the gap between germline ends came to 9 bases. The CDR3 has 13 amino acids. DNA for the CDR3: TGTGCCAGCTCACGTAATACCCCAGATACGCAGTATTTT. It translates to CASSRNTPDTQYF.

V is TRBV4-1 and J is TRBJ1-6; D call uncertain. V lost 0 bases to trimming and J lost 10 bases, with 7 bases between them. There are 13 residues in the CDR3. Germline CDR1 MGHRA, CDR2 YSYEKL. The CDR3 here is CASSQDLRSPLHF. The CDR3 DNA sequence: TGCGCCAGCAGCCAAGACTTAAGATCACCCCTCCACTTT.

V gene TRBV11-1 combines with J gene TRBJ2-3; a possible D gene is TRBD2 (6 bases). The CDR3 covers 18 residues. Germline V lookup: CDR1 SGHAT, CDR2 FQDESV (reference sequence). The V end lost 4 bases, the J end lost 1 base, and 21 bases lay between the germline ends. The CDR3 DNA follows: TGTGCCAGCAGCTCACTGGGGGGTTATTACGGGGGCACAGATACGCAGTATTTT. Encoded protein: CASSSLGGYYGGTDTQYF.

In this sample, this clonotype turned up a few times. Written as DNA, the CDR3 is TGTGCCAGCAGTATCCGACAGTTTAATTCACCCCTCCACTTT. As protein: CASSIRQFNSPLHF. This chain joins TRBV12-3 or TRBV12-4 and TRBJ1-6, with a tentative D call TRBD1 (5 bases). With 5 bases removed from V and 6 bases from J, the gap between germline ends came to 11 bases. The CDR3 runs to 14 residues.

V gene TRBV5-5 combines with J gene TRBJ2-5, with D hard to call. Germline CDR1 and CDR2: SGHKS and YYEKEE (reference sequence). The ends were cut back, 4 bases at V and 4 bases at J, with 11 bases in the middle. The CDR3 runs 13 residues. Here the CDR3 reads CASSPGPPETQYF. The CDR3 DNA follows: TGTGCCAGCAGCCCCGGGCCACCAGAGACCCAGTACTTC.

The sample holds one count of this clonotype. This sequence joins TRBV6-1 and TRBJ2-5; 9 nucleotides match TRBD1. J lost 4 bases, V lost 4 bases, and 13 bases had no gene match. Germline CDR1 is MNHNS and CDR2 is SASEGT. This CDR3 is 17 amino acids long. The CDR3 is CASSATLDRGVGETQYF. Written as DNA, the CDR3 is TGTGCCAGCAGTGCTACCTTGGACAGGGGTGTAGGAGAGACCCAGTACTTC.

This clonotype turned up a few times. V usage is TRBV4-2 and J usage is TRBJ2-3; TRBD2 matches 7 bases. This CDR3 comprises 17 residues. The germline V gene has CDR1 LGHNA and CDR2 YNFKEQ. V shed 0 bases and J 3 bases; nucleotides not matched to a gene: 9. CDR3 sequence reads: CASSQDRRGGPTDTQYF. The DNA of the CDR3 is TGTGCCAGCAGCCAAGATCGACGGGGAGGGCCAACAGATACGCAGTATTTT.

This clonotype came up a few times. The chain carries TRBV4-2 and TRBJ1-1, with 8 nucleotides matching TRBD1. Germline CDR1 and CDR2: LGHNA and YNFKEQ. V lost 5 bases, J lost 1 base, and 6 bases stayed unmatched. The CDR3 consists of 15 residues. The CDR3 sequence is CASSVPGTGNTEAFF. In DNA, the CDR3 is TGTGCCAGCAGCGTCCCCGGGACAGGGAACACTGAAGCTTTCTTT.

The CDR3 region is CSASPSGTGDGYEQYF. CDR3 in DNA: TGCAGTGCTTCCCCCTCGGGGACAGGGGACGGCTACGAGCAGTACTTC. The chain links TRBV20-1 to TRBJ2-7, with TRBD1 identical over 10 bases. From germline, CDR1 is DFQATT and CDR2 SNEGSKA (reference sequence). Germline trimming cut 5 bases from V and 3 bases from J; bases unmatched to any gene: 13. The CDR3 totals 16 residues.

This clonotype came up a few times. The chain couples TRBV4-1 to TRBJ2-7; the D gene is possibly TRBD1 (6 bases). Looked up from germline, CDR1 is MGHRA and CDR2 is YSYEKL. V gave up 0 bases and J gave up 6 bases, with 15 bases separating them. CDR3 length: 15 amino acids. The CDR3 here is CASSQDQQGPGEQYF. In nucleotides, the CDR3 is TGCGCCAGCAGCCAAGATCAGCAGGGGCCCGGCGAGCAGTACTTC.

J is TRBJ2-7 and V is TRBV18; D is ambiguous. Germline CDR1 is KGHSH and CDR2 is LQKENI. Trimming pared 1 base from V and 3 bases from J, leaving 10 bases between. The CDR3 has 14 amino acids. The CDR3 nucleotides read TGTGCCAGCTCACCACTAGGCAATCACTACGAGCAGTACTTC. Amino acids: CASSPLGNHYEQYF.

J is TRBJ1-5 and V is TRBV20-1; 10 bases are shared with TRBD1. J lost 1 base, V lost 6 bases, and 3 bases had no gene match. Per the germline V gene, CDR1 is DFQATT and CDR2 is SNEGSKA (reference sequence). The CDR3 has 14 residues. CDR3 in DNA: TGCAGTGCCAGACAGGGGGCGAGCAATCAGCCCCAGCATTTT. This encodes CSARQGASNQPQHF.

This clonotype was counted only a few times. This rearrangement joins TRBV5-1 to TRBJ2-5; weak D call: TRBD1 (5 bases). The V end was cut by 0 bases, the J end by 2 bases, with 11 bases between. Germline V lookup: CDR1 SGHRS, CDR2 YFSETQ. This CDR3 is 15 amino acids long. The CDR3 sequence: CASSLGATVQETQYF. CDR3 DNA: TGCGCCAGCAGCTTGGGTGCGACAGTTCAAGAGACCCAGTACTTC.

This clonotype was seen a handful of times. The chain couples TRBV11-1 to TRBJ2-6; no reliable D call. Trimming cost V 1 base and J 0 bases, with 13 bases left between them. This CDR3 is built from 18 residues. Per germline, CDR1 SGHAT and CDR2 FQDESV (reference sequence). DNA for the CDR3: TGTGCCAGCAGCTTAGTCCCAGCGTTCGACTCTGGGGCCAACGTCCTGACTTTC. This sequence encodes CASSLVPAFDSGANVLTF.

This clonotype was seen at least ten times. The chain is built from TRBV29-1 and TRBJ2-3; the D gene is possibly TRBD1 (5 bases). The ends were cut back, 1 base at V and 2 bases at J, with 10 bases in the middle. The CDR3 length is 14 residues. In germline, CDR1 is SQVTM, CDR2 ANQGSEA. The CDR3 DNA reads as TGCAGCGTTGAAGGGAAGGGGTTCACAGATACGCAGTATTTT. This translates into CSVEGKGFTDTQYF.

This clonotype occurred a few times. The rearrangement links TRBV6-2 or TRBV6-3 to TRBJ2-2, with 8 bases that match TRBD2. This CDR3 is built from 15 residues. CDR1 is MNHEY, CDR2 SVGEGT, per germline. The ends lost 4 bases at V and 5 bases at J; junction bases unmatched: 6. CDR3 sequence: CASSFLAGRTGELFF. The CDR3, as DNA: TGTGCCAGCAGTTTCCTAGCGGGTCGGACCGGGGAGCTGTTTTTT.

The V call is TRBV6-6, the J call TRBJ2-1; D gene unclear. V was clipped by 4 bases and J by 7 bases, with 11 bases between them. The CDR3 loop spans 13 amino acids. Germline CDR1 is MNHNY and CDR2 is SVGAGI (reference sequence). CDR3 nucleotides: TGTGCCAGCAGTTCAAATTTAAAAAATGAGCAGTTCTTC. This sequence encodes CASSSNLKNEQFF.

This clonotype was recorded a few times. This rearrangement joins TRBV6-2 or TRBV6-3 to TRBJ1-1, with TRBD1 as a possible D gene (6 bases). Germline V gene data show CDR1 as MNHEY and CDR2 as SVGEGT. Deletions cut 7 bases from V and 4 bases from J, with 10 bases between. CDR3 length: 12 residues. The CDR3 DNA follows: TGTGCCAGCACCCGCAGGGGCACTGAAGCTTTCTTT. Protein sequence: CASTRRGTEAFF.

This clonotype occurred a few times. The chain's CDR3 is CASRQAGGQRNEQFF. CDR3 nucleotide sequence: TGTGCCAGCAGGCAAGCAGGGGGCCAACGGAATGAGCAGTTCTTC. This chain connects TRBV5-5 to TRBJ2-1; 8 nucleotides line up with TRBD1. J gave up 7 bases and V 5 bases, and 11 bases lay outside the gene matches. Per the germline V gene, CDR1 is SGHKS and CDR2 is YYEKEE (reference sequence). This CDR3 is built from 15 residues.